This TCR beta chain is drawn from a study of cytomegalovirus exposure and HLA in healthy donors. Study-wide findings and caveats: TCR sequences were mostly rare, though some public TCRs occurred in many donors. A prior analysis recorded that most TCR beta V segments were productive about 90% or about 30% of the time. A later analysis reportedly found that, within productive TCRs, an Asian-associated ancestry cluster had fewer N-insertions than the mean observed across the approximately 660 donors. Later analysis found that TCR beta chains associated with HLA were more clonally expanded than other, equally common chains.

Amplification used 60 Vbeta primers and 13 Jbeta primers. Clones were sequenced by immunoSEQ multiplex PCR, and TCRdb holds only the in-frame ones, with some missing. The sample shows under 200,000 clones, 79% of them seen only once. This clone has a single count. What it binds is unknown. The CDR3 is made up of 14 amino acids. CDR1 is LNHNV, CDR2 YYDKDF, per germline (reference sequence). V gave up 3 bases and J gave up 13 bases; unmatched junction bases: 10. The clonotype comes from a woman between 40 and 55 years old in good health and CMV-seronegative. The sequencing input was PBMCs. This rearrangement joins TRBV15 to TRBJ2-1, with 9 bases identical to TRBD1. Here the CDR3 reads CATSSSRGQGLQFF. The CDR3, as DNA: TGTGCCACCAGCAGCTCGCGGGGACAGGGACTTCAGTTCTTC.